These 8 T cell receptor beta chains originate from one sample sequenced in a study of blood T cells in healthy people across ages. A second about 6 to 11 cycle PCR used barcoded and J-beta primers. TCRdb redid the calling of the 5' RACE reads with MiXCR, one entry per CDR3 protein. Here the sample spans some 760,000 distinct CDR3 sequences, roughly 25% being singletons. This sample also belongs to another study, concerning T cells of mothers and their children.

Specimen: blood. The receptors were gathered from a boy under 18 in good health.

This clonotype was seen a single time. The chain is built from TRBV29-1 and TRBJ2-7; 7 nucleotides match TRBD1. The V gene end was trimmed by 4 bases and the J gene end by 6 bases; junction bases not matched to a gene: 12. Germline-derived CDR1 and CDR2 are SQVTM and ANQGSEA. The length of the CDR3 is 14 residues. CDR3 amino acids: CSVVGGTGSFEQYF. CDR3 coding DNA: TGCAGCGTTGTAGGGGGCACGGGGTCGTTCGAGCAGTACTTC.

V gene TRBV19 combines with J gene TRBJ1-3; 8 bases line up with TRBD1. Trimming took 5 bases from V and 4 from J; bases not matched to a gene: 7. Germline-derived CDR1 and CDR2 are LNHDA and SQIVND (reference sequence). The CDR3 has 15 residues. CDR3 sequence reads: CASSPSGTGGNTIYF. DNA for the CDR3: TGTGCCAGTAGTCCCTCCGGGACAGGAGGAAACACCATATATTTT.

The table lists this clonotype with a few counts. CDR3 residues: CASSLGVSSGANVLTF. The CDR3 DNA reads TGTGCCAGCAGCTTAGGGGTTAGTTCTGGGGCCAACGTCCTGACTTTC. The chain couples TRBV7-9 to TRBJ2-6; the D is unclear. Germline CDR1 and CDR2: SEHNR and FQNEAQ (reference sequence). V lost 1 base and J lost 1, with 8 bases in between. This CDR3 spans 16 amino acids.

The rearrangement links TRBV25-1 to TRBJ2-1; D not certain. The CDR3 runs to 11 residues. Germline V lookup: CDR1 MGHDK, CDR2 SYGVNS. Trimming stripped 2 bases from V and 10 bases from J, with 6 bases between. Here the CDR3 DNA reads TGTGCCAGCAGTGAAAGGACCGAGCAGTTCTTC. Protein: CASSERTEQFF.

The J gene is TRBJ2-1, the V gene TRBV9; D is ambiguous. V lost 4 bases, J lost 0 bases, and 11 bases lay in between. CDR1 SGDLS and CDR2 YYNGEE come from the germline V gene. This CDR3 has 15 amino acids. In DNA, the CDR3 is TGTGCCAGCAGCTCCTACACTGGCTCCTACAATGAGCAGTTCTTC. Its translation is CASSSYTGSYNEQFF.

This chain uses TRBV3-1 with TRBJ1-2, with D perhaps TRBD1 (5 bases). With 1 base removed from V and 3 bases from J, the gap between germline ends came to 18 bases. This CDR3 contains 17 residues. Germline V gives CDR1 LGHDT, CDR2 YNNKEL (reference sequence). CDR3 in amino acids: CASSQAAGAPQDYGYTF. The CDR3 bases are TGTGCCAGCAGCCAAGCTGCCGGGGCGCCCCAAGACTATGGCTACACCTTC.

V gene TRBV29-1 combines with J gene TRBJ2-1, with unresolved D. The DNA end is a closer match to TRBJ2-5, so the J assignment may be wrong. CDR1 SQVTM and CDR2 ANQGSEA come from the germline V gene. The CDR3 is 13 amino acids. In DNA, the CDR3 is TGCAGCGTTGTCGGCAGCCCTAAAGAGACCCAGTACTTC. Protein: CSVVGSPKETQYF.

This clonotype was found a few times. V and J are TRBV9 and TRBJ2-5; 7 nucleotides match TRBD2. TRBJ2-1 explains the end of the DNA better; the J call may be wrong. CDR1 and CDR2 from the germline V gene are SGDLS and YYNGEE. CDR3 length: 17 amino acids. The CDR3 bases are TGTGCCAGCAGCCCCCAGCCCCTAGCGGATGCCCAGGGTGAGCAGTTCTTC. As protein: CASSPQPLADAQGEQFF.